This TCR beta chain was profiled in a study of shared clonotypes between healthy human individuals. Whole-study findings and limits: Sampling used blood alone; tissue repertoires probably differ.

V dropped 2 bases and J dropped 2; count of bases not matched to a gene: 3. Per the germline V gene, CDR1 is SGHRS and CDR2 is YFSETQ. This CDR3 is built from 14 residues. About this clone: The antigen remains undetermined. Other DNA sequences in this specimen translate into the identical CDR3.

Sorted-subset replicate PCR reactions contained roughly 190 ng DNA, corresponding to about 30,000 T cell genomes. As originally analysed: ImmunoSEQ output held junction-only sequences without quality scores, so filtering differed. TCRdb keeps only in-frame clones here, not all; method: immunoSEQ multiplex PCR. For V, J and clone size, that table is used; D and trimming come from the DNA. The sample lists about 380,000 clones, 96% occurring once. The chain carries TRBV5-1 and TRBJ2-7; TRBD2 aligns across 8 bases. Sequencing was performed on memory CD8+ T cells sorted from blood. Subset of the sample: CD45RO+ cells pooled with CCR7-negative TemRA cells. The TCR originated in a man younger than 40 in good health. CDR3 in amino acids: CASSLAGAAYEQYF. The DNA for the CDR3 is TGCGCCAGCAGCTTAGCGGGGGCGGCCTACGAGCAGTACTTC.